Given below is one T cell receptor beta chain in context. Its specificity is unknown. Time point noted: patch test 1, 2 weeks after DPC sensitization. Treatment defined: therapeutic diphenylcyclopropenone sensitization with weekly scalp DPC. The data were taken from a study of human T cells and chemical hapten exposure. In the study overall: Across samples, TCR yields varied, mostly owing to small differences in pooled library volumes. Whole-study findings and limits: Positive correlation was observed between PT1 expanded TCR counts and patch test score.

TCRdb re-analysed the RACE reads in MiXCR, keeping a single row per CDR3 protein. The sample has over 65,000 distinct CDR3 sequences, roughly 10% seen once. This CDR3 region has 12 residues. V was shortened by 3 bases and J by 4 bases, with 8 bases between the two germline ends. CDR1 and CDR2 (germline): DFQATT, SNEGSKA (reference sequence). The rearrangement links TRBV20-1 to TRBJ2-3, with no clear D. This clonotype was sampled from a woman in her forties or fifties with alopecia areata. Some clones in this sample may be carry-over from other donors' samples. The sequencing here drew on whole blood, taken in connection with sensitization to the hapten diphenylcyclopropenone (DPC). The CDR3 reads CSARRSADTQYF. Written as DNA, the CDR3 is TGCAGTGCTAGGAGATCGGCAGATACGCAGTATTTT.